The 2 T cell receptor beta chains presented below share a single source sample, sequenced in a study of T cell repertoires in cytomegalovirus infection. TCRdb redid the calling of the reads with MiXCR, one entry per CDR3 protein. The sample lists hundreds of thousands of distinct CDR3 sequences; about 20% were seen once. The sequenced sample consisted of CD8+ T cells from PBMCs. The receptor source for this set is a human donor in good health (CMV status not recorded). Some clones in this sample may be carry-over from other donors' samples.

This clonotype was observed a handful of times. This chain connects TRBV20-1 to TRBJ2-5, with TRBD2 matching 9 bases. The V gene's germline CDR1 is DFQATT and CDR2 SNEGSKA (reference sequence). The CDR3 has 15 amino acids. V dropped 1 base and J dropped 2; count of bases not matched to a gene: 5. The CDR3 region is CSARVVAGVQETQYF. CDR3 DNA: TGCAGTGCTAGAGTCGTAGCGGGAGTACAAGAGACCCAGTACTTC.

This clonotype has more than one count but fewer than ten. V usage is TRBV7-2 and J usage is TRBJ1-5; D unclear. The CDR3 loop spans 16 amino acids. Per germline, CDR1 SGHTA and CDR2 FQGNSA. Trimming took off 3 bases at V and 0 bases at J, with 12 bases between the two ends. In DNA, the CDR3 is TGTGCCAGCAGCTTGGAGAGTCCCTATAGCAATCAGCCCCAGCATTTT. Amino acid sequence: CASSLESPYSNQPQHF. Looking up the rest from reference TRBV7-2 and TRBJ1-5 gives the full variable domain: GAGVSQSPSNKVTEKGKDVELRCDPISGHTALYWYRQSLGQGLEFLIYFQGNSAPDKSGLPSDRFSAERTGGSVSTLTIQRTQQEDSAVYLCASSLESPYSNQPQHFGDGTRLSIL.